The 14 T cell receptor beta chains given below trace back to one sample, sequenced in a study of T-cell reconstitution after alpha-beta-depleted transplantation in children. Unique molecular identifiers were used to barcode this TCRbeta library. In TCRdb, the PCR reads were re-called with MiXCR into one record per CDR3 protein. The repertoire holds 200,000 to 250,000 distinct CDR3 sequences, with around 8% as singletons. Specimen: PBMCs, mostly from graft donor cells, collected 180 days after TCRalphabeta/CD19-depleted stem cell transplant. The receptors here all came from a male patient younger than 18 who had a stem cell transplant for acute lymphoblastic leukemia, so the T cells may come from the graft donor.

This clonotype has ten or more counts. The chain couples TRBV10-3 to TRBJ1-4; D might be TRBD1 (6 bases). The CDR3 has 17 residues. CDR1 and CDR2 (germline): ENHRY, SYGVKD. Trimming took 2 bases from V and 5 from J, leaving 18 bases between them. For the CDR3, the DNA is TGTGCCATCAGTGAGGGCTGGCCCGGGACAAGAAATGAAAAACTGTTTTTT. Protein sequence: CAISEGWPGTRNEKLFF.

This clonotype was counted at least ten times. V is TRBV7-9 and J is TRBJ2-7; D may be TRBD1 or TRBD2 (6 bases each). Looked up from germline, CDR1 is SEHNR and CDR2 is FQNEAQ (reference sequence). Trimming left V 2 bases short and J 2 bases short, with 13 bases between. The length of the CDR3 is 15 residues. CDR3 nucleotide sequence: TGTGCCAGCAGCTTATACGAGGGGGGTCCCTACGAGCAGTACTTC. Translated: CASSLYEGGPYEQYF.

This clonotype showed up many times. This chain links TRBV4-2 with TRBJ1-3; D uncertain. Germline V lookup: CDR1 LGHNA, CDR2 YNFKEQ. The length of the CDR3 is 17 residues. The V and J ends lost 1 base and 0 bases respectively, with 13 bases between them. The CDR3, as DNA: TGTGCCAGCAGCCAAGCGGCAGGACTTGTCTCTGGAAACACCATATATTTT. Its translation: CASSQAAGLVSGNTIYF.

This clonotype was seen ten or more times. V and J are TRBV20-1 and TRBJ2-1; D is ambiguous. The ends were cut back, 2 bases at V and 0 bases at J, with 11 bases in the middle. The CDR3 runs 15 residues. Germline V gives CDR1 DFQATT, CDR2 SNEGSKA (reference sequence). CDR3 protein: CSARLIPSSYNEQFF. The CDR3 nucleotides read TGCAGTGCTAGACTTATCCCGAGCTCCTACAATGAGCAGTTCTTC.

This clonotype was found many times. The rearrangement joins TRBV18 to TRBJ2-7; no firm D call. Trimming cost V 3 bases and J 2 bases, with 11 bases left between them. The CDR3 has 14 residues. Germline-derived CDR1 and CDR2 are KGHSH and LQKENI. The CDR3 coding sequence is TGTGCCAGCTCACCCCTTGACGGAGCCTACGAGCAGTACTTC. Its translation: CASSPLDGAYEQYF.

This clonotype occurred many times. The chain carries TRBV29-1 and TRBJ2-1, with 10 bases that match TRBD2. In germline, CDR1 is SQVTM, CDR2 ANQGSEA. There are 14 residues in the CDR3. J gave up 2 bases and V 7 bases, and 5 bases lay outside the gene matches. The CDR3 here is CSAPSGGAYNEQFF. CDR3 DNA: TGCAGCGCCCCCAGCGGGGGGGCCTACAATGAGCAGTTCTTC.

This clonotype showed up many times. V gene TRBV10-3 combines with J gene TRBJ2-1; 12 nucleotides align to TRBD2. Germline trimming cut 7 bases from V and 4 bases from J; bases unmatched to any gene: 5. CDR3 length: 15 amino acids. Germline CDR1 reads ENHRY; CDR2 reads SYGVKD. This CDR3 reads CAIMGTSGPYNEQFF. CDR3 DNA sequence: TGTGCCATCATGGGGACTAGCGGGCCGTACAATGAGCAGTTCTTC.

This clonotype came up a few times. The V gene is TRBV7-6, the J gene TRBJ2-3; D remains ambiguous. CDR3 length: 14 residues. Trimming shortened V by 6 bases and J by 2 bases, and 12 bases separated the two germline ends. Germline values: CDR1 SGHVS, CDR2 FNYEAQ. CDR3 in amino acids: CASSYGPNTDTQYF. The CDR3 DNA is TGTGCCAGCAGTTACGGGCCGAACACAGATACGCAGTATTTT.

With respect to this clonotype: This may arise from a read error, as a much more abundant clone is one base away. The chain combines TRBV27 with TRBJ2-7; D possibly corresponds to TRBD1 (5 bases). V shed 2 bases and J shed 2 bases, with 16 bases lying between them. Per the germline V gene, CDR1 is MNHEY and CDR2 is SMNVEV (reference sequence). The CDR3 covers 16 residues. The CDR3 DNA sequence: TGTGCCAGCAGTTTAAGGGGTGGGCACAGCGCCTACGAGCAGTACTTC. Translation: CASSLRGGHSAYEQYF.

This clonotype was recorded many times. The genes are TRBV4-1 and TRBJ1-5; 7 bases line up with TRBD1. CDR1 and CDR2 (germline): MGHRA, YSYEKL. This CDR3 has 14 residues. The V segment lost 5 bases and the J segment 6 bases; nucleotides outside the gene matches: 7. This CDR3 is CASSFDRDGQPQHF. The CDR3 DNA is TGCGCCAGCAGCTTCGACAGGGACGGTCAGCCCCAGCATTTT.

This clonotype was seen ten or more times. CDR3 sequence (DNA): TGTGCCAGCAGCCAAGTTGGGACAGGGTTCTACAATGAGCAGTTCTTC. It codes for CASSQVGTGFYNEQFF. The chain employs TRBV14 and TRBJ2-1; 9 bases line up with TRBD1. The germline V gene encodes CDR1 SGHDN and CDR2 FVKESK. V lost 1 base to trimming and J lost 3 bases; unmatched junction nucleotides: 4. This CDR3 comprises 16 residues.

This clonotype came up many times. The chain combines TRBV28 with TRBJ1-1; tentative D call: TRBD1 (5 bases). Germline CDR1 MDHEN, CDR2 SYDVKM. The length of the CDR3 is 12 residues. Trimming took off 8 bases at V and 0 bases at J, with 7 bases between the two ends. The CDR3 spells CASGTMNTEAFF. As DNA, the CDR3 is TGTGCCAGCGGGACGATGAACACTGAAGCTTTCTTT.

This clonotype has a handful of counts. A much more abundant neighbour one base away suggests this may be a read error. The chain combines TRBV3-1 with TRBJ2-7; 13 bases agree with TRBD2. The CDR3 runs to 18 residues. The germline gives CDR1 LGHDT, CDR2 YNNKEL (reference sequence). V gave up 10 bases and J gave up 3 bases; unmatched junction bases: 18. Written as DNA, the CDR3 is TGTGCCATCAGTCCAAGGACTAGCGGGAGAAAAGGGAGCTACGAGCAGTACTTC. Protein: CAISPRTSGRKGSYEQYF.

The chain is built from TRBV5-6 and TRBJ2-7; D is possibly TRBD2 (5 bases). Trimming cost V 4 bases and J 2 bases, with 19 bases left between them. The germline gives CDR1 SGHDT, CDR2 YYEEEE. CDR3 length: 16 residues. CDR3 sequence (DNA): TGTGCCAGCAGCCGGAACCCAAGGGTCGGGGCCTACGAGCAGTACTTC. Protein: CASSRNPRVGAYEQYF.